The rows below give T cell receptor beta chains drawn from one sample of a study of T cell repertoires in cytomegalovirus infection. The antigens for these receptors are not known. TCRdb reanalysed the reads using MiXCR and keeps one entry per CDR3 protein. This sample has roughly 920,000 distinct CDR3 sequences, with roughly 31% found just once. The sequencing here drew on cultured CD8+ T cells from PBMCs, taken from culture after CMV antigen stimulation. Receptor source: a human donor in good health (CMV status not recorded). Some clones in this sample may be carry-over from other donors' samples. Both conserved end residues are part of each CDR3. A D gene is named only where the DNA matches it firmly. Some rows mark clone size as missing; the rest say once, few, many or name a class of expanded clone.

NA	TRBV27	TRBJ2-1	TRBD2	TGTGCCAGCAGTGCGGGACTAGCGGGGGTTAGGGAGCAGTTCTTC	CASSAGLAGVREQFF
NA	TRBV6-5	TRBJ1-1	TRBD1	TGTGCCAGCAGTACCTCCGGGACAGGGTATTTGAGCACTGAAGCTTTCTTT	CASSTSGTGYLSTEAFF
NA	TRBV27	TRBJ1-5	TRBD1	TGTGCCAGCAGTTTATTAGGGGGCGCGGGGCAGCCCCAGCATTTT	CASSLLGGAGQPQHF
few	TRBV12-3/TRBV12-4	TRBJ1-6	NA	TGTGCCAGCAGTTTAGCGCTGGGTAGACCCCTCCACTTT	CASSLALGRPLHF
NA	TRBV7-9	TRBJ1-1	NA	TGTGCCAGCAGCCCCGCGTGGCCCCAGCTGGCTGAAGCTTTCTTT	CASSPAWPQLAEAFF
many	TRBV7-3	TRBJ2-2	NA	TGTGCCAGCAGCCCCCCAAGGGCAGGGAACACCGGGGAGCTGTTTTTT	CASSPPRAGNTGELFF
NA	TRBV7-6	TRBJ2-2	NA	TGTGCCAGCAGCCCTCCTTATGCCGGGGAGCTGTTTTTT	CASSPPYAGELFF
few	TRBV5-6	TRBJ2-1	NA	TGTGCCAGCAGCTCCTGGGCGGGACACATATACAATGAGCAGTTCTTC	CASSSWAGHIYNEQFF
NA	TRBV5-4	TRBJ2-3	TRBD1	TGTGCCAGCAGCTTGGATCAGGGGGAGCTGGATACGCAGTATTTT	CASSLDQGELDTQYF
few	TRBV6-6	TRBJ1-1	NA	TGTGCCAGCAGTATACAGACCCGGGGGACTGAAGCTTTCTTT	CASSIQTRGTEAFF
NA	TRBV7-9	TRBJ1-3	NA	TGTGCCAACAGCTTAGGATCTGGAAACACCATATATTTT	CANSLGSGNTIYF
NA	TRBV11-2	TRBJ2-1	TRBD2	TGTGCCAGCAGCCCACTGCTAGCGGGGGGAACCCAGAGCTCCTACAATGAGCAGTTCTTC	CASSPLLAGGTQSSYNEQFF
few	TRBV13	TRBJ2-2	NA	TGTGCCAGCAGCCCCTGGGGCAGGGGTTCTCCCGGGGAGCTGTTTTTT	CASSPWGRGSPGELFF
few	TRBV27	TRBJ2-1	NA	TGTGCCACCGGAAGGACAACCTACAATGAGCAGTTCTTC	CATGRTTYNEQFF
NA	TRBV27	TRBJ2-3	NA	TGTGCCACTGGCAGGTGGGGAACCACAGATACGCAGTATTTT	CATGRWGTTDTQYF
NA	TRBV28	TRBJ2-3	NA	TGTGCCAGCAATTGGGACTGTTATAAAGATACGCAGTATTTT	CASNWDCYKDTQYF
NA	TRBV5-6	TRBJ2-1	TRBD2	TGTGCCAGCAGCTTGGGTCGCGGGGGGGCCTACAATGAGCAGTTCTTC	CASSLGRGGAYNEQFF
NA	TRBV5-6	TRBJ2-2	TRBD2	TGTGCCAGCAGCTCGGGGGAGGGAGACACCGGGGAGCTGTTTTTT	CASSSGEGDTGELFF
few	TRBV5-1	TRBJ2-7	TRBD1	TGCGCCAGCAGCGAGACCGGGACAGGGGCGTACGAGCAGTACTTC	CASSETGTGAYEQYF
few	TRBV19	TRBJ1-5	TRBD1	TGTGCCAGTAGTATAGCACAGGGGAAATCCAATCAGCCCCAGCATTTT	CASSIAQGKSNQPQHF
NA	TRBV10-2	TRBJ2-7	TRBD2	TGCGCCAGCAGTGAAACTAGCGGGGTCTACTCCTACGAGCAGTACTTC	CASSETSGVYSYEQYF
few	TRBV12-3/TRBV12-4	TRBJ2-5	TRBD2	TGTGCCAGCAGCCCCTCGGGTAGCGGGGGGGAATCCCAGTACTTC	CASSPSGSGGESQYF
many	TRBV6-6	TRBJ2-7	NA	TGTGCCAGCAGCCAACGGCGAGGGGACTCTCCCTACGAGCAGTACTTC	CASSQRRGDSPYEQYF
many	TRBV7-2	TRBJ1-4	TRBD1	TGTGCCAGCAGCTTAGACAGGGGAGCAACTAATGAAAAACTGTTTTTT	CASSLDRGATNEKLFF
NA	TRBV10-3	TRBJ1-2	NA	TGTGCCATCAGCTGGCCCCAGGGAGAGGATGGCTACACCTTC	CAISWPQGEDGYTF
once	TRBV19	TRBJ2-1	NA	TGTGCCAGTAGTATAGTAGGGCTAGCAGCCTGCAATGAGCAGTTCTTC	CASSIVGLAACNEQFF
NA	TRBV27	TRBJ1-6	NA	TGTGCCAGCAACGCCGGGGGAAATTCACCCCTCCACTTT	CASNAGGNSPLHF
NA	TRBV29-1	TRBJ2-2	NA	TGCAGCGTTGCAACGGCCGGGGAGCTGTTTTTT	CSVATAGELFF
many	TRBV7-2	TRBJ1-2	NA	TGTGCCAGCAGCTTAGGGCCTATCGGAAGGGGGATCCCCTATGGCTACACCTTC	CASSLGPIGRGIPYGYTF
few	TRBV5-1	TRBJ2-1	NA	TGCGCCAGCAGCTTTGGGCGGGGTAGCTCCTACAATGAGCAGTTCTTC	CASSFGRGSSYNEQFF
many	TRBV7-6	TRBJ2-3	TRBD2	TGTGCCAGCAGCCCACGGTTGTTAGCGGGGGCGGGGGATACGCAGTATTTT	CASSPRLLAGAGDTQYF
NA	TRBV11-3	TRBJ2-1	TRBD2	TGTGCCAGCAGCTTAGATGGAGGACTAGCCGGGAGTAAGTTCTTC	CASSLDGGLAGSKFF
once	TRBV9	TRBJ1-6	NA	TGTGCCAGCAGCGGATCGTCCGGGGTCAGCAAAAATTCACCCCTCCACTTT	CASSGSSGVSKNSPLHF
many	TRBV7-2	TRBJ2-1	TRBD2	TGTGCCAGCAGCTTGATAGCGGGGGCCTACAATGAGCAGTTCTTC	CASSLIAGAYNEQFF
few	TRBV7-9	TRBJ1-4	NA	TGTGCCAGCAGCCGCCCGGGGGTGGAAAAAGAAAAACTGTTTTTT	CASSRPGVEKEKLFF
NA	TRBV12-3/TRBV12-4	TRBJ2-1	TRBD2	TGTGCCAGCAGTTGGGGTGGCGGGGGGGCGCGTGAGCAGTTCTTC	CASSWGGGGAREQFF
NA	TRBV7-2	TRBJ1-4	NA	TGTGCCAGCAGCTTAAGCCTCACTGGGGAAAAACTGTTTTTT	CASSLSLTGEKLFF